This TCR beta chain was recorded in a study of molecular identifiers for immune sequencing clone quantification. Across the study: Replicates involved a five-way split of RNA from about 20,000 or 100,000 naive CD8 cells, with sequencing of four.

TCRdb analysed the PCR reads with MiXCR anew, one entry per CDR3 protein. This table has some 580,000 distinct CDR3 sequences, 25% appearing once. The CDR3 is 17 amino acids. J lost 6 bases, V lost 7 bases, and 13 bases had no gene match. With 10%, 30% or 50% of RNA, about 20,000 to 1,100,000 naive CD8 T cells were sequenced. Isolation of naive CD8 T cells was achieved by sorting on a CD8+CD4-CCR7+CD45RA+ phenotype. This receptor was taken from a human donor in good health. Some libraries in this study had Jurkat cell RNA spiked in. This chain uses TRBV12-3 or TRBV12-4 with TRBJ2-6, with 9 bases lining up with TRBD2. Sequenced input: naive CD8+ T cells from blood, with Jurkat cell RNA spiked in. Subset meaning: FACS-sorted CD8+CD4-CCR7+CD45RA+ naive T cells. Here the CDR3 DNA reads TGTGCCAGCAATCCGGGACTAGCTAGTGGCGTGGCCAACGTCCTGACTTTC. Protein: CASNPGLASGVANVLTF.